This entry features one T cell receptor (beta chain) sequence. What it binds is not known. With 6 bases removed from V and 9 bases from J, the gap between germline ends came to 12 bases. The CDR3 is made up of 11 amino acids. Germline V gene lookup returns CDR1 DFQATT and CDR2 SNEGSKA (reference sequence). This sample stems from a study of CD8 T cells in ankylosing spondylitis. Findings and limits, study-wide: A TCR beta motif of fewer than ten highly homologous variants seemed to mark ankylosing spondylitis blood. In ankylosing spondylitis patients, matched synovial fluid reportedly showed significant enrichment of disease-linked clones. Clones linked with disease were CD8+ and fairly uncommon in the peripheral blood.

TCRdb ran MiXCR on the 5' RACE reads and lists one entry per CDR3 protein. The sample has 150,000 or so distinct CDR3 sequences; 18% are singletons. This TCR was recovered from a male donor with ankylosing spondylitis or in good health (not recorded which). The sample taken for sequencing was blood, either unsorted or a sorted T cell fraction (not recorded which). V and J are TRBV20-1 and TRBJ2-1, with D possibly matching TRBD1 (6 bases). Here the CDR3 reads CSATGSGEQFF. The CDR3 DNA is TGCAGTGCCACAGGGTCCGGTGAGCAGTTCTTC.